This T cell receptor beta chain is from a study of blood T cell repertoires in COVID-19 (TCRdb year 2020). With regard to the full study: Samples covering the acute and convalescent phases of COVID-19 were provided by collaborators in the United States, Italy and Spain. The prospective study material was composed of cDNA or gDNA derived from T cells, B-cell-depleted T cells, or PBMCs. Deeply sampled blood TCRbeta repertoires from subjects exposed to, actively infected with, or recovered from COVID-19 were included in the dataset. The repertoires were released in a freely available public database intended as a resource for research on the immune response to SARS-CoV-2. Samples came from the ongoing ImmuneRACE study (first 160 participants) plus 1,254 subjects from 6 global collaborators. A de-identified subject ID, COVID-19 status, age in years and sex were almost always included in the sample metadata. Where available, HLA class I and class II types were obtained from metadata supplied by the sample provider rather than from assay-based typing. The full study reports these points: Clinical and demographic metadata were provided uncurated, with the amount varying by source and participant.

Worth noting for this clone: Its antigen is currently not known. There are no base qualities to consult, and no much larger clone falls within one base.

The immunoSEQ Assay, a bias-controlled multiplex PCR, was used to amplify TCRbeta CDR3 regions from genomic DNA. The original methods were these. The number of nucleated cells in each sample was estimated from the amplification of reference gene primers within the assay. Sequence reads were collapsed and filtered to measure the absolute abundance of every unique TCRbeta CDR3 rearrangement. For each sample, productive Simpson clonality was calculated by taking the square root of Simpson's diversity index across productive rearrangements. TCRdb carries this immuneACCESS record with in-frame sequences only. Its versions omit some clonotypes, under half of them owing to an unresolved V gene in the studies checked, with the rest unexplained. V and J calls and clone size are given by that table; D and trimming were obtained from the DNA. The sample data list 53,000 or so clones, and approximately 84% of these were observed just once. The ten top clones hold 11% to 15% of the sample.

Whole blood was collected in K2EDTA tubes by collaborating institutions according to the institutions' own protocols. For TCRbeta analysis, collaborator samples were shipped as frozen whole blood, as isolated PBMCs, or as DNA extracted from either sample type. For CDR1 and CDR2, the germline V gene lists KGHDR and SFDVKD. From the cysteine through the phenylalanine, the CDR3 covers 15 amino acids. Only the CDR3 DNA stays, 45 bases, in frame from base 1. Trimming removed 4 bases from V and 2 bases from J, leaving 12 bases between the germline ends. The chain links TRBV24-1 with TRBJ2-3; TRBD1 is possibly the D segment (5 matching bases). Sequencing was performed on peripheral blood. This receptor was identified in a human donor in a cohort sampled during active COVID-19. The CDR3: CATSDHGAFTDTQYF. The bases are TGTGCCACCAGTGACCATGGGGCATTCACAGATACGCAGTATTTT.